The 25 T cell receptor beta chains listed next were all sequenced from one sample in a study of T cells in Graves' hyperthyroidism and ophthalmopathy. TCR beta CDR3 sequences were amplified from RNA transcripts. The TCR CDR3 was amplified in a first-round RT-PCR using the HTBI primer set. TCRdb reprocessed the multiplex PCR reads via MiXCR and lists one record per CDR3 protein. The sample comprises over 500,000 distinct CDR3 sequences, 12% to 15% of which are singletons, and approximately 13% rests with the top ten. The specimen was blood. The receptors were gathered from a woman in her thirties or forties with Graves' hyperthyroidism.

This clonotype occurred many times. J is TRBJ1-6 and V is TRBV15; D gene uncertain. The V gene lost 0 bases and the J gene lost 10 bases, with 7 bases spanning the gap. The CDR3 consists of 13 residues. Germline V gives CDR1 LNHNV, CDR2 YYDKDF (reference sequence). The CDR3, as DNA: TGTGCCACCAGCAGAGATCAAGGCTCACCCCTCCACTTT. Amino acid sequence: CATSRDQGSPLHF.

This clonotype was picked up a small number of times. The CDR3 nucleotides are TGTGCCTGGAGTTCGGGGTTGGGAAGCAATCAGCCCCAGCATTTT. Protein product: CAWSSGLGSNQPQHF. The chain carries TRBV30 and TRBJ1-5; D is ambiguous. Trimming removed 2 bases from V and 1 base from J, with 12 bases in between. The length of the CDR3 is 15 residues. CDR1 is GTSNPN and CDR2 is SVGIG in the germline V gene (reference sequence).

V gene TRBV20-1 combines with J gene TRBJ2-4; 8 bases agree with TRBD1. Unmatched junction bases numbered 5, after V lost 5 bases and J lost 5 bases. CDR3 length equals 13 residues. Germline CDR1 is DFQATT and CDR2 is SNEGSKA (reference sequence). DNA of the CDR3: TGCAGTGCTGAAAAGACAGGGGAAAACATTCAGTACTTC. The encoded protein is CSAEKTGENIQYF.

A word on this clonotype: A read error may be the cause here, since a much bigger clone is one base away. This rearrangement joins TRBV3-1 to TRBJ2-7, with unresolved D. The V and J ends lost 0 bases and 6 bases respectively, with 15 bases between them. The CDR3 loop spans 15 amino acids. Germline CDR1 and CDR2: LGHDT and YNNKEL (reference sequence). The CDR3 spells CASSQDSVVGCEQYF. Written as DNA, the CDR3 is TGTGCCAGCAGCCAAGATTCAGTAGTCGGCTGCGAGCAGTACTTC.

This clonotype was picked up many times. This sequence joins TRBV3-1 and TRBJ1-2; D remains ambiguous. CDR3 length: 15 amino acids. Germline V gene lookup returns CDR1 LGHDT and CDR2 YNNKEL (reference sequence). Trimming left V 0 bases short and J 4 bases short, with 12 bases between. As DNA, the CDR3 is TGTGCCAGCAGCCAAGAAGCAGGAGGTGTCTATGGCTACACCTTC. This codes for CASSQEAGGVYGYTF.

This clonotype was observed a few times. The CDR3: CASSEGLAGLQETQYF. The CDR3 coding sequence is TGCGCCAGCAGTGAAGGACTAGCGGGATTACAAGAGACCCAGTACTTC. The J gene is TRBJ2-5, the V gene TRBV10-2, with 12 bases identical to TRBD2. The CDR3 runs 16 residues. The germline gives CDR1 WSHSY, CDR2 SAAADI. V was clipped by 3 bases and J by 2 bases; unmatched bases: 4.

Comments on this clonotype: This may stem from a read error, because a much larger clone lies one nucleotide away. V gene TRBV6-2 or TRBV6-3 combines with J gene TRBJ2-1; the D gene is possibly TRBD2 (6 bases). The CDR3 sequence is 13 residues long. Germline assignment: CDR1 MNHEY and CDR2 SVGEGT. This CDR3 reads CASGNSGYNGQFF. In DNA, the CDR3 is TGTGCCAGCGGTAATAGCGGTTACAATGGGCAGTTCTTC.

This clonotype has a count of ten or more. This chain links TRBV7-2 with TRBJ2-1, with 13 nucleotides matching TRBD2. With 5 bases clipped from V and 0 bases from J, the junction kept 7 bases outside the gene matches. Germline loops: CDR1 SGHTA, CDR2 FQGNSA. The CDR3 contains 18 residues. The CDR3: CASSPGLAGSRSYNEQFF. CDR3 DNA: TGTGCCAGCAGCCCGGGACTAGCGGGATCCCGCTCCTACAATGAGCAGTTCTTC. The full variable domain, with the rest looked up from reference TRBV7-2 and TRBJ2-1, is GAGVSQSPSNKVTEKGKDVELRCDPISGHTALYWYRQSLGQGLEFLIYFQGNSAPDKSGLPSDRFSAERTGGSVSTLTIQRTQQEDSAVYLCASSPGLAGSRSYNEQFFGPGTRLTVL.

This clonotype was recorded many times. This chain connects TRBV6-1 to TRBJ1-5; the match to TRBD1 covers 8 bases. With 6 bases clipped from V and 3 bases from J, the junction kept 7 bases outside the gene matches. From germline, CDR1 is MNHNS and CDR2 SASEGT. The CDR3 is 15 amino acids. DNA of the CDR3: TGTGCCAGCAGGGGCGGACAGGGTTACAATCAGCCCCAGCATTTT. This gives the protein CASRGGQGYNQPQHF.

This clonotype was counted only a few times. The chain is built from TRBV3-1 and TRBJ2-3; D might be TRBD1 (5 bases). The ends were cut back, 1 base at V and 0 bases at J, with 8 bases in the middle. The CDR3 is 15 residues long. The germline V gene encodes CDR1 LGHDT and CDR2 YNNKEL (reference sequence). CDR3: CASSQATGSTDTQYF. The CDR3, as DNA: TGTGCCAGCAGCCAAGCAACAGGAAGCACAGATACGCAGTATTTT.

The J gene is TRBJ2-5, the V gene TRBV19, with unresolved D. The CDR3 is made up of 12 amino acids. Trimming took 6 bases from V and 4 from J, leaving 9 bases between them. Germline values: CDR1 LNHDA, CDR2 SQIVND (reference sequence). CDR3 sequence: CASRRLGETQYF. In DNA, the CDR3 is TGTGCCAGTAGGAGACTGGGAGAGACCCAGTACTTC.

This chain uses TRBV7-2 with TRBJ1-1; D ambiguous. The ends were cut back, 8 bases at V and 0 bases at J, with 10 bases in the middle. The germline gives CDR1 SGHTA, CDR2 FQGNSA. This CDR3 has 13 residues. Here the CDR3 reads CASGPYLNTEAFF. Written as DNA, the CDR3 is TGTGCCAGCGGCCCCTATCTGAACACTGAAGCTTTCTTT. The whole variable domain, remainder taken from reference TRBV7-2 and TRBJ1-1, is GAGVSQSPSNKVTEKGKDVELRCDPISGHTALYWYRQSLGQGLEFLIYFQGNSAPDKSGLPSDRFSAERTGGSVSTLTIQRTQQEDSAVYLCASGPYLNTEAFFGQGTRLTVV.

This clonotype showed up many times. The CDR3 region is CASIGQGNYGYTF. In nucleotides, the CDR3 is TGTGCCAGCATCGGACAGGGGAACTATGGCTACACCTTC. This chain uses TRBV6-1 with TRBJ1-2, with 9 positions matching TRBD1. Germline assignment: CDR1 MNHNS and CDR2 SASEGT. Trimming removed 7 bases from V and 2 bases from J; junction bases left unmatched: 2. This CDR3 region has 13 residues.

Concerning this clonotype: A junction boundary mismatches the germline segment, possibly from a read error. CDR3 residues: CASGLLENNEQFF. For the CDR3, the DNA is TGTGCCAGCGGCTTACTTGAAAACAATGAGCAGTTCTTC. The chain combines TRBV7-9 with TRBJ2-1, with D unclear. Germline V gene lookup returns CDR1 SEHNR and CDR2 FQNEAQ (reference sequence). CDR3 length: 13 amino acids.

This clonotype was seen many times. The chain has TRBV5-1 and TRBJ1-1, with D possibly being TRBD1 (6 bases). The CDR3 is 15 residues long. The germline gives CDR1 SGHRS, CDR2 YFSETQ. V was pared by 4 bases and J by 4 bases, with 17 bases between. The CDR3: CASSPSGAAGTEAFF. The CDR3 DNA sequence: TGCGCCAGCAGCCCCTCAGGGGCCGCGGGCACTGAAGCTTTCTTT. Filled out from reference TRBV5-1 and TRBJ1-1, the complete variable domain reads KAGVTQTPRYLIKTRGQQVTLSCSPISGHRSVSWYQQTPGQGLQFLFEYFSETQRNKGNFPGRFSGRQFSNSRSEMNVSTLELGDSALYLCASSPSGAAGTEAFFGQGTRLTVV.

The J gene is TRBJ1-5, the V gene TRBV7-2; 7 bases agree with TRBD1. Germline loops: CDR1 SGHTA, CDR2 FQGNSA. The CDR3 is 15 amino acids. Germline trimming cut 1 base from V and 7 bases from J; bases unmatched to any gene: 7. The CDR3 loop is CASSLVGGGRQPQHF. Here the CDR3 DNA reads TGTGCCAGCAGCTTAGTTGGAGGGGGCCGGCAGCCCCAGCATTTT.

The table lists this clonotype with a few counts. This rearrangement joins TRBV19 to TRBJ2-7, with D possibly TRBD1 on 5 matching bases. V dropped 5 bases and J dropped 4 bases, with 12 bases sitting between them. Germline V gene data show CDR1 as LNHDA and CDR2 as SQIVND (reference sequence). The CDR3 is 13 residues long. The CDR3 reads CASSVQQAYEQYF. In nucleotides, the CDR3 is TGTGCCAGTAGTGTCCAACAGGCGTACGAGCAGTACTTC. Full variable domain (missing parts from reference TRBV19 and TRBJ2-7): DGGITQSPKYLFRKEGQNVTLSCEQNLNHDAMYWYRQDPGQGLRLIYYSQIVNDFQKGDIAEGYSVSREKKESFPLTVTSAQKNPTAFYLCASSVQQAYEQYFGPGTRLTVT.

Ten or more counts support this clonotype. The gene calls are TRBV5-1 and TRBJ1-2; D ambiguous. V gave up 0 bases and J gave up 6 bases, with 15 bases separating them. The CDR3 covers 15 residues. Germline CDR1 and CDR2: SGHRS and YFSETQ. CDR3 coding DNA: TGCGCCAGCAGCTTGGGCGGAGGGAGTTATGATGGCTACACCTTC. Protein product: CASSLGGGSYDGYTF. Variable domain in full (rest from reference TRBV5-1 and TRBJ1-2): KAGVTQTPRYLIKTRGQQVTLSCSPISGHRSVSWYQQTPGQGLQFLFEYFSETQRNKGNFPGRFSGRQFSNSRSEMNVSTLELGDSALYLCASSLGGGSYDGYTFGSGTRLTVV.

This clonotype appeared many times. The rearrangement links TRBV27 to TRBJ2-1; 7 positions match TRBD2. The CDR3 consists of 16 residues. With 5 bases clipped from V and 9 bases from J, the junction kept 16 bases outside the gene matches. Germline V gene data show CDR1 as MNHEY and CDR2 as SMNVEV (reference sequence). The CDR3 DNA reads as TGTGCCAGCAGTGATGCGGCTAGCGGTGGGGTTGGTGAGCAGTTCTTC. This codes for CASSDAASGGVGEQFF.

The chain couples TRBV24-1 to TRBJ1-5, with D maybe TRBD1 (5 bases). The CDR3 is 15 amino acids. Trimming took 4 bases from V and 6 from J, leaving 15 bases between them. Germline CDR1 KGHDR, CDR2 SFDVKD. The DNA of the CDR3 is TGTGCCACCAGTGACCGGACGGACACGGGTCAGCCCCAGCATTTT. Its protein product is CATSDRTDTGQPQHF.

This clonotype was found many times. This sequence joins TRBV28 and TRBJ2-1, with D tentatively TRBD2 (6 bases). Trimming removed 6 bases at V and 0 bases at J, with 21 bases between. Germline V gene data show CDR1 as MDHEN and CDR2 as SYDVKM. The CDR3 extends over 18 amino acids. The CDR3 region has the DNA TGTGCCAGCAGGCTTGACCCCGCTAGCGTCACCTCCTACAATGAGCAGTTCTTC. Its translation is CASRLDPASVTSYNEQFF.

This clonotype was observed a few times. The genes are TRBV29-1 and TRBJ2-7; D possibly corresponds to TRBD2 (6 bases). Looked up from germline, CDR1 is SQVTM and CDR2 is ANQGSEA. V gave up 2 bases and J gave up 5 bases, with 13 bases separating them. The CDR3 runs 13 residues. CDR3 amino acids: CSVETGSVNEQYF. CDR3 nucleotides: TGCAGCGTTGAAACCGGGAGCGTGAACGAGCAGTACTTC.

Points on this clonotype: The final CDR3 position lacks the conserved phenylalanine or tryptophan, pointing to a likely read error. The V call is TRBV18, the J call TRBJ1-1; D not certain. Germline loops: CDR1 KGHSH, CDR2 LQKENI. Between the trimmed V and J ends, which lost 3 bases and 1 base, there was a span of 6 bases. CDR3 size: 13 residues. The CDR3 DNA is TGTGCCAGCTCACCGTCTGAGAACACTGAAGCTTTCATT. This encodes CASSPSENTEAFI.

The DNA of the CDR3 is TGCGCCAGCAGCCAAGAAGGACAGGCCTGGAATTCACCCCTCCACTTT. Its translation is CASSQEGQAWNSPLHF. This sequence joins TRBV4-1 and TRBJ1-6; 7 nucleotides align to TRBD1. Germline lookup yields CDR1 MGHRA and CDR2 YSYEKL. The CDR3 is 16 residues long. Trimming cost V 0 bases and J 7 bases; bases outside gene matches: 6.

The sample holds many counts of this clonotype. The rearrangement joins TRBV6-1 to TRBJ2-7, with a weak D call TRBD1 (6 bases). This CDR3 has 14 residues. CDR1 and CDR2 from the germline V gene are MNHNS and SASEGT. V was clipped by 7 bases and J by 0 bases, with 13 bases between them. CDR3 region: CASTKDRPSYEQYF. The CDR3 DNA follows: TGTGCCAGCACCAAGGACAGACCCTCCTACGAGCAGTACTTC.